This T cell receptor beta chain was observed in a study of T cells in Graves' hyperthyroidism and ophthalmopathy. General observations from the study: Appearing also in blood were most of the thyroid clonotypes expanded above 0.001.

The ends lost 2 bases at V and 3 bases at J; junction bases unmatched: 5. This CDR3 has 15 residues. The V gene's germline CDR1 is MNHNS and CDR2 SASEGT. RNA transcripts served as the template for amplifying TCR beta CDR3 regions. The study used the HTBI primer set for a first-round RT-PCR of the TCR CDR3. TCRdb used MiXCR to reprocess the multiplex PCR reads, holding one entry per CDR3 protein. The repertoire holds about 350,000 distinct CDR3 sequences, with 12% to 15% as singletons. This clonotype was observed at least ten times. Its antigen is unidentified. This receptor was taken from a woman between 40 and 50 years old with Graves' ophthalmopathy. The specimen sequenced was blood. The J gene is TRBJ1-1, the V gene TRBV6-1; TRBD1 agrees at 8 bases. The CDR3 DNA reads as TGTGCCAGCAGTGAAATGGGGACAGGTGACACTGAAGCTTTCTTT. Translating gives CASSEMGTGDTEAFF.